The 25 T cell receptor beta chains below all came from one sample that was sequenced in a study of blood T cell repertoires in COVID-19. TCRdb keeps only in-frame clones here, not all; method: immunoSEQ multiplex PCR. Of 80,000 to 100,000 clones listed, approximately 79% are singletons. The sequenced sample was peripheral blood. All receptors come from a man aged 65 to 85 with active or convalescent COVID-19.

Here the CDR3 DNA reads TGTGCCAGTAGTGCTAGCCTCTCCTACGAGCAGTACTTC. Its translation: CASSASLSYEQYF. The gene calls are TRBV19 and TRBJ2-7, with D possibly being TRBD2 (5 bases). This CDR3 has 13 amino acids. V lost 5 bases and J 0 bases, leaving 8 bases between the germline ends. The germline V gene encodes CDR1 LNHDA and CDR2 SQIVND (reference sequence).

The V gene is TRBV5-6, the J gene TRBJ1-1, with a weak D call TRBD1 (5 bases). This CDR3 has 13 residues. CDR1 and CDR2 (germline): SGHDT, YYEEEE. The V gene lost 5 bases and the J gene lost 3 bases, with 11 bases spanning the gap. The CDR3 DNA sequence: TGTGCCAGCAGGCTACAGGCGGACACTGAAGCTTTCTTT. This translates into CASRLQADTEAFF.

V is TRBV29-1 and J is TRBJ1-2, with TRBD1 as a possible D gene (6 bases). The germline V gene encodes CDR1 SQVTM and CDR2 ANQGSEA. The CDR3 consists of 12 residues. V was trimmed by 6 bases and J by 3 bases, leaving 11 bases between them. CDR3 amino acids: CSVRGADYGYTF. In DNA, the CDR3 is TGCAGCGTACGGGGGGCAGACTATGGCTACACCTTC.

The CDR3 nucleotides are TGTGCCAGCAGCTTAATAGCGGGGGCCAGCTCCTACGAGCAGTACTTC. Protein: CASSLIAGASSYEQYF. The rearrangement links TRBV7-2 to TRBJ2-7, with 9 bases that match TRBD2. CDR1 SGHTA and CDR2 FQGNSA come from the germline V gene. Trimming at V came to 2 bases and at J to 0 bases, leaving 5 bases not matched to a gene. The CDR3 contains 16 residues.

The chain links TRBV7-2 to TRBJ1-2; maybe TRBD1 (6 bases). There are 12 residues in the CDR3. V dropped 1 base and J dropped 7 bases, with 7 bases sitting between them. The germline CDR1 and CDR2 sequences are SGHTA and FQGNSA. The CDR3 region is CASSLDRVGYTF. CDR3 in DNA: TGTGCCAGCAGCTTAGACAGGGTTGGCTACACCTTC. Variable domain in full (rest from reference TRBV7-2 and TRBJ1-2): GAGVSQSPSNKVTEKGKDVELRCDPISGHTALYWYRQSLGQGLEFLIYFQGNSAPDKSGLPSDRFSAERTGGSVSTLTIQRTQQEDSAVYLCASSLDRVGYTFGSGTRLTVV.

The chain joins TRBV6-2 or TRBV6-3 to TRBJ1-1; weak D call: TRBD1 (6 bases). The CDR3 sequence is 14 residues long. Germline V gives CDR1 MNHEY, CDR2 SVGEGT. The V gene lost 1 base and the J gene lost 1 base, with 7 bases spanning the gap. CDR3 sequence: CASSYWGQNTEAFF. DNA for the CDR3: TGTGCCAGCAGTTACTGGGGACAGAACACTGAAGCTTTCTTT.

A single count supports this clone. In nucleotides, the CDR3 is TGTGCCAGCAGGCAACAGGGGGCAAATCAGCCCCAGCATTTT. This translates into CASRQQGANQPQHF. The genes are TRBV27 and TRBJ1-5, with TRBD1 matching 9 bases. The CDR3 consists of 14 residues. Trimming took 6 bases from V and 4 from J; bases not matched to a gene: 4. Germline lookup yields CDR1 MNHEY and CDR2 SMNVEV (reference sequence).

The gene calls are TRBV11-2 and TRBJ1-1; TRBD1 matches at 8 bases. From germline, CDR1 is SGHAT and CDR2 FQNNGV. The J segment lost 5 bases and the V segment lost 4 bases, leaving 6 bases of the junction unmatched. The CDR3 length is 14 residues. The chain's CDR3 is CASSSSGGWTEAFF. CDR3 bases: TGTGCCAGCAGCTCCTCAGGGGGCTGGACTGAAGCTTTCTTT.

V and J are TRBV28 and TRBJ1-2; D uncertain. Trimming left V 6 bases short and J 8 bases short, with 10 bases between. CDR3 length: 11 residues. From germline, CDR1 is MDHEN and CDR2 SYDVKM. CDR3 nucleotides: TGTGCCAGCAGCGTCCAGGTGGGCTACACCTTC. Translated: CASSVQVGYTF.

The V gene is TRBV7-9, the J gene TRBJ1-5, with a weak D call TRBD1 (5 bases). Germline CDR1 is SEHNR and CDR2 is FQNEAQ (reference sequence). CDR3 size: 14 residues. The V gene lost 1 base and the J gene lost 4 bases, with 8 bases spanning the gap. CDR3 loop: CASSLGGVNQPQHF. The CDR3 DNA reads as TGTGCCAGCAGCTTAGGGGGCGTTAATCAGCCCCAGCATTTT.

The CDR3 nucleotides are TGTGCCAGCAGTTATCAACAGGGGAGCAATCAGCCCCAGCATTTT. Protein: CASSYQQGSNQPQHF. The V gene is TRBV6-5, the J gene TRBJ1-5; 7 nucleotides agree with TRBD1. This CDR3 contains 15 residues. The junction had 3 bases not matched to a gene; V was cut back by 3 bases and J by 1 base. CDR1 and CDR2 (germline): MNHEY, SVGAGI.

The chain has TRBV7-8 and TRBJ2-5, with 11 bases matching TRBD2. The CDR3 covers 16 residues. The germline V gene encodes CDR1 SGHVS and CDR2 FQNEAQ. V was clipped by 1 base and J by 1 base; unmatched bases: 2. The CDR3 region is CASSLGLAGSQETQYF. Here the CDR3 DNA reads TGTGCCAGCAGCTTAGGACTAGCGGGGTCCCAAGAGACCCAGTACTTC.

The rearrangement joins TRBV7-9 to TRBJ1-6; possible D gene TRBD1, 6 bases. CDR3 length: 12 residues. The germline V gene has CDR1 SEHNR and CDR2 FQNEAQ (reference sequence). Trimming cost V 10 bases and J 7 bases, with 11 bases left between them. As DNA, the CDR3 is TGTGCCACACAGGGCCTCAATTCACCCCTCCACTTT. Its translation: CATQGLNSPLHF.

The chain has TRBV9 and TRBJ1-6; 8 bases agree with TRBD1. The CDR3 has 13 residues. V lost 2 bases and J lost 10; bases outside the gene matches: 2. Germline V gene sequence: CDR1 SGDLS, CDR2 YYNGEE. In DNA, the CDR3 is TGTGCCAGCAGCGTGGACAGGGACTCACCCCTCCACTTT. Protein: CASSVDRDSPLHF.

The gene calls are TRBV14 and TRBJ2-6, with D unclear. V was clipped by 1 base and J by 0 bases, with 10 bases between them. The CDR3 contains 17 residues. From germline, CDR1 is SGHDN and CDR2 FVKESK. The CDR3 is CASSQGWADSGANVLTF. The DNA of the CDR3 is TGTGCCAGCAGCCAAGGGTGGGCAGACTCTGGGGCCAACGTCCTGACTTTC.

The rearrangement uses TRBV18 and TRBJ2-3, with D perhaps matching TRBD1 (6 bases). V lost 0 bases and J 6 bases, leaving 13 bases between the germline ends. The CDR3 sequence is 15 residues long. The germline CDR1 and CDR2 sequences are KGHSH and LQKENI. In DNA form, the CDR3 reads TGTGCCAGCTCACCACCGGGGGCAGGTTGGGATACGCAGTATTTT. Protein: CASSPPGAGWDTQYF.

V and J are TRBV4-3 and TRBJ2-2; a possible D gene is TRBD1 (5 bases). CDR1 and CDR2 from the germline V gene are LGHNA and YSLEER. V lost 0 bases to trimming and J lost 0 bases, with 8 bases between them. CDR3 length: 16 amino acids. The CDR3 nucleotides are TGCGCCAGCAGCCAAGAGTTAGGGGCGAACACCGGGGAGCTGTTTTTT. Residues: CASSQELGANTGELFF.

In nucleotides, the CDR3 is TGTGCCAGCTCACTATTCTCCCGAGAGACCCAGTACTTC. Encoded protein: CASSLFSRETQYF. The genes are TRBV18 and TRBJ2-5; D remains unclear. CDR3 length: 13 amino acids. Trimming left V 4 bases short and J 4 bases short, with 10 bases between. The germline gives CDR1 KGHSH, CDR2 LQKENI. Full variable domain (missing parts from reference TRBV18 and TRBJ2-5): NAGVMQNPRHLVRRRGQEARLRCSPMKGHSHVYWYRQLPEEGLKFMVYLQKENIIDESGMPKERFSAEFPKEGPSILRIQQVVRGDSAAYFCASSLFSRETQYFGPGTRLLVL.

This clone was detected once. This chain uses TRBV11-3 with TRBJ2-2; D perhaps matches TRBD1 (6 bases). Per germline, CDR1 SGHNT and CDR2 YENEEA. The CDR3 covers 19 residues. Trimming left V 5 bases short and J 0 bases short, with 22 bases between. CDR3 DNA sequence: TGTGCCAGCAGCCAAATAGGTGACGGGACAATCGCGAACACCGGGGAGCTGTTTTTT. The encoded protein is CASSQIGDGTIANTGELFF.

V is TRBV5-6 and J is TRBJ2-7; no reliable D call. The CDR3 loop spans 15 amino acids. Trimming shortened V by 0 bases and J by 1 base, and 11 bases separated the two germline ends. Germline CDR1 is SGHDT and CDR2 is YYEEEE. Here the CDR3 DNA reads TGTGCCAGCAGCTTGGAGCCTTTCTCTTCCTACGAGCAGTACTTC. Translation: CASSLEPFSSYEQYF.

V is TRBV27 and J is TRBJ2-1; perhaps TRBD2 as D (7 bases). Trimming pared 2 bases from V and 6 bases from J, leaving 14 bases between. This CDR3 has 15 amino acids. Germline CDR1 and CDR2: MNHEY and SMNVEV (reference sequence). The DNA for the CDR3 is TGTGCCAGCAGTTTAAGGCGGGGAGGGGGCAATGAGCAGTTCTTC. This translates into CASSLRRGGGNEQFF.

The table lists this clone with a few counts. The chain uses TRBV18 and TRBJ2-7; perhaps TRBD2 as D (6 bases). The CDR3 totals 14 residues. V was cut by 4 bases and J by 2 bases, with 12 bases left in between. Per the germline V gene, CDR1 is KGHSH and CDR2 is LQKENI. The CDR3 spells CASSRASETYEQYF. CDR3 DNA sequence: TGTGCCAGCTCACGGGCTAGCGAAACCTACGAGCAGTACTTC.

The chain combines TRBV9 with TRBJ1-6, with TRBD1 identical over 7 bases. V was pared by 2 bases and J by 6 bases, with 5 bases of the junction left unmatched. Germline V gives CDR1 SGDLS, CDR2 YYNGEE. The CDR3 is 15 residues long. The chain's CDR3 is CASSVSGTVNSPLHF. CDR3 nucleotides: TGTGCCAGCAGCGTCTCCGGGACAGTTAATTCACCCCTCCACTTT.

This sequence joins TRBV7-9 and TRBJ2-5; 8 bases line up with TRBD1. J gave up 6 bases and V 0 bases, and 6 bases lay outside the gene matches. This CDR3 spans 15 amino acids. From germline, CDR1 is SEHNR and CDR2 FQNEAQ (reference sequence). DNA of the CDR3: TGTGCCAGCAGCTTAGCGGGTGACAGGGGCCAGACCCAGTACTTC. This gives the protein CASSLAGDRGQTQYF.

CDR3 nucleotides: TGTGCTAGTGGTGTCGACAGCTACGAGCAGTACTTC. It yields the protein CASGVDSYEQYF. The chain is built from TRBV12-5 and TRBJ2-7, with a tentative D call TRBD1 (5 bases). There are 12 residues in the CDR3. With 5 bases removed from V and 3 bases from J, the gap between germline ends came to 8 bases. Germline CDR1 is LGHNT and CDR2 is FRNRAP.